This record concerns one T cell receptor beta chain sequence. Its antigen target is currently unknown. Base quality data are lacking; no much larger clone is found one base away. Whole blood was collected in K2EDTA tubes by collaborating institutions according to the institutions' own protocols. For TCRbeta analysis, collaborators shipped samples in one of three forms: frozen whole blood, isolated PBMCs, or DNA extracted from either of those sample types. The sample belongs to a study of blood T cell repertoires in COVID-19 (dated by TCRdb to the early 2020s). Study-level background: Collaborator samples came from the United States, Italy and Spain and covered acute and convalescent phases of COVID-19. The prospective study material was composed of cDNA or gDNA derived from T cells, B-cell-depleted T cells, or PBMCs. The dataset comprised deeply sampled blood TCRbeta repertoires from subjects exposed to, actively infected with, or recovered from COVID-19. A freely available public database, intended as a resource for researchers studying the immune response to SARS-CoV-2, is where the repertoires were released. The samples were drawn from the first 160 participants of the ongoing ImmuneRACE study and from some 1,300 subjects provided by 6 global collaborators. The sample metadata nearly always contained a de-identified subject ID, COVID-19 status, age in years and sex. Where HLA class I and class II types were available, the types were taken from metadata supplied by the sample provider, not from assay-based typing.

The germline V gene encodes CDR1 SGHRS and CDR2 YFSETQ. V and J are truncated by 0 bases and 2 bases respectively, leaving an intervening sequence of 9 bases. Counted from cysteine to phenylalanine, this CDR3 has 14 amino acids. Just CDR3 DNA is preserved here, 42 bases in frame from base 1. TCRbeta CDR3 regions were amplified from genomic DNA by means of the immunoSEQ Assay, a bias-controlled multiplex PCR. The published analysis was carried out like this. The number of nucleated cells in each sample was estimated by amplification of reference gene primers within the assay. To quantify the absolute abundance of each unique TCRbeta CDR3 rearrangement, sequence reads were collapsed and filtered. For each sample, productive Simpson clonality was calculated as the square root of Simpson's diversity index across productive rearrangements. In its TCRdb copy, this immuneACCESS table keeps in-frame sequences only and misses some clones. Where compared with another copy, unresolved V genes explain less than half of these, and the others have no known cause. V, J and clone size were drawn from that table, and D and trimming were deduced from the DNA. A total of more than 90,000 clones appear in this sample, 92% of them only once. The ten largest clones take up 4.5% to 6% of the sample.

Study-wide findings and limitations: The quantity of clinical and demographic metadata differed by source and by participant and was supplied without curation.

The chain uses TRBV5-1 and TRBJ2-7; 5 matching bases give a weak D call of TRBD2. Source material: peripheral blood. The sequence came from a man aged 50 to 60 with active COVID-19. The nucleotides read TGCGCCAGCAGCTTGGATGGAGGTACCTACGAGCAGTACTTC. Its translation reads: CASSLDGGTYEQYF.